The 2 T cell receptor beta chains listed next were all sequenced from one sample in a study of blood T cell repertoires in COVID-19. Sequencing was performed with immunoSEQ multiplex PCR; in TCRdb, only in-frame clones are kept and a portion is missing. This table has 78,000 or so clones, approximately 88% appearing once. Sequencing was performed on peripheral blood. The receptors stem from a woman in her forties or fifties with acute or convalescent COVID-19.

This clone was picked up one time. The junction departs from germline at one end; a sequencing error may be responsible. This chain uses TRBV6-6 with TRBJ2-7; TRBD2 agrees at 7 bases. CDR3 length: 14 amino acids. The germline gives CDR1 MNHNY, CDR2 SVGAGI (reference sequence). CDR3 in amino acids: CASIYGEGVYEQYF. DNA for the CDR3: TGTGCCAGCATTTACGGGGAGGGTGTCTACGAGCAGTACTTC.

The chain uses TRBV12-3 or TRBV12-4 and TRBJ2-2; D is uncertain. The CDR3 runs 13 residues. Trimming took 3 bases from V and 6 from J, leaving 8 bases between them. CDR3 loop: CASSFGTPGELFF. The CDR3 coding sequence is TGTGCCAGCAGTTTTGGCACACCCGGGGAGCTGTTTTTT.